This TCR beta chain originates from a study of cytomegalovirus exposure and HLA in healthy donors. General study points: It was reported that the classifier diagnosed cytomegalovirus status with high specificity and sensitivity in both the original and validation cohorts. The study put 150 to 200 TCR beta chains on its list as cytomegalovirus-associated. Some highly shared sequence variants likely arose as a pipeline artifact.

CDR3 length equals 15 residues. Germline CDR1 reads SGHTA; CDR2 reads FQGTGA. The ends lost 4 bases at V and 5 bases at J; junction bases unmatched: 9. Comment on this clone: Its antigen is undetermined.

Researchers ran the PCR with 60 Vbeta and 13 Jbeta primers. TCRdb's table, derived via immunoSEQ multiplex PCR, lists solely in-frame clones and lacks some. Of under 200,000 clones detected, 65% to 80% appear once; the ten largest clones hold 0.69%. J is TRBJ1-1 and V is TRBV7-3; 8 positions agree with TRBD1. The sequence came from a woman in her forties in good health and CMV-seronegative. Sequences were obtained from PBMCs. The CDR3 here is CASSSIPGGETEAFF. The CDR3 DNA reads TGTGCCAGCAGCTCCATTCCAGGGGGCGAAACTGAAGCTTTCTTT.